Described below is a single TCR beta chain sequence and its context. Its antigen remains unknown. Germline lookup yields CDR1 LNHNV and CDR2 YYDKDF (reference sequence). Trimming cost V 1 base and J 1 base, with 13 bases left between them. The CDR3 runs to 16 residues. Clinical symptoms, serum thyroxine and TRAb, thyroid ultrasound and orbital computed tomography were used for the diagnoses. The data originate from a study of T cells in Graves' hyperthyroidism and ophthalmopathy. Notes on the study in general: From stable hyperthyroidism, ophthalmopathy was set apart by a 13 V-J model. Most thyroid clonotypes expanded above 0.001 appeared in blood too.

RNA transcripts yielded amplified TCR beta CDR3 regions. First-round RT-PCR of the TCR CDR3 relied on the HTBI primer set. TCRdb analysed the multiplex PCR reads with MiXCR anew, one entry per CDR3 protein. The data show 330,000 or so distinct CDR3 sequences, with roughly a fifth seen just once and just under 40% held by the top ten. The TCR comes from a man aged 50-59 years with Graves' ophthalmopathy. V usage is TRBV15 and J usage is TRBJ1-1, with a possible D match to TRBD1 (5 bases). The material sequenced was blood. CDR3 DNA sequence: TGTGCCACCAGCAGAGTCACAGGTTTGGGGAACACTGAAGCTTTCTTT. Amino acids: CATSRVTGLGNTEAFF. The variable domain in full, with the rest retrieved from reference TRBV15 and TRBJ1-1, is DAMVIQNPRYQVTQFGKPVTLSCSQTLNHNVMYWYQQKSSQAPKLLFHYYDKDFNNEADTPDNFQSRRPNTSFCFLDIRSPGLGDTAMYLCATSRVTGLGNTEAFFGQGTRLTVV.